This record concerns one T cell receptor beta chain sequence. The data stem from a study of blood T cell repertoires in COVID-19. About the study: Acute and convalescent COVID-19 samples came from the United States, Italy and Spain. From T cells, B-cell-depleted T cells, or PBMCs came the material, which was cDNA or gDNA.

Under the authors' procedure: For nucleated cells, counts were estimated from reference gene primer amplification. Here immunoSEQ multiplex PCR was the method, and the copy in TCRdb shows in-frame clones only, minus some. That table gives V, J and clone size, and the DNA gave D and trimming. This table holds some 220,000 clones, almost 85% found once. CDR1 LNHNV and CDR2 YYDKDF come from the germline V gene (reference sequence). This CDR3 region has 13 residues. Deletions cut 4 bases from V and 6 bases from J, with 10 bases between. The TCR comes from a woman between 65 and 79 years old with COVID-19, enrolled during active disease. The chain combines TRBV15 with TRBJ1-5; TRBD1 might be the D (6 bases). The material sequenced was peripheral blood. The DNA of the CDR3 is TGTGCCACCAGCAACAGGGTTAGTCAGCCCCAGCATTTT. This sequence encodes CATSNRVSQPQHF.